This TCR beta chain was sequenced for a study of sequential checkpoint blockade in melanoma. Stated treatment: randomized to nivolumab then ipilimumab (arm A) or the reverse (arm B). Trimming pared 5 bases from V and 3 bases from J, leaving 17 bases between. The CDR3 sequence is 16 residues long. Germline assignment: CDR1 SEHNR and CDR2 FQNEAQ (reference sequence). Profiling relied on immunoSEQ multiplex PCR, and the TCRdb table lists in-frame clones only, not all of them. Of some 11,000 clones listed, around 79% are singletons. The TCR comes from a human donor with melanoma. The sequencing here drew on CD8+ T cells sorted from blood (inferred from file names), taken from a patient given nivolumab and ipilimumab in sequence. The chain recombines TRBV7-9 with TRBJ2-4, with TRBD1 as a possible D gene (5 bases). The CDR3 nucleotides read TGTGCCAGCAGCCGGATAGAGGACACCTACAAAAACATTCAGTACTTC. This encodes CASSRIEDTYKNIQYF.